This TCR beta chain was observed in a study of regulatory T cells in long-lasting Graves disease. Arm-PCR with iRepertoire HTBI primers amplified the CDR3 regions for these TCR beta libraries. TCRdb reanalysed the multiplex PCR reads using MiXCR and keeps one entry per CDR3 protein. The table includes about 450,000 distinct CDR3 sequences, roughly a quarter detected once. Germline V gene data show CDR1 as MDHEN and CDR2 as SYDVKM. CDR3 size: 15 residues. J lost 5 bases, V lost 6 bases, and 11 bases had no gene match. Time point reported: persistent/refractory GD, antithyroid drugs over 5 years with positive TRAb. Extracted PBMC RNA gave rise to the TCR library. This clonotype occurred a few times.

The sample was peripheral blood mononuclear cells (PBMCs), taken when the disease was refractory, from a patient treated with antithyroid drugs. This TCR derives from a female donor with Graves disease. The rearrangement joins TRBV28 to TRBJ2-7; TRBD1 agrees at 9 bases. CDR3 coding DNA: TGTGCCAGCAGGCTCCGGGACAGGGCTCAGAACGAGCAGTACTTC. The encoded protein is CASRLRDRAQNEQYF.